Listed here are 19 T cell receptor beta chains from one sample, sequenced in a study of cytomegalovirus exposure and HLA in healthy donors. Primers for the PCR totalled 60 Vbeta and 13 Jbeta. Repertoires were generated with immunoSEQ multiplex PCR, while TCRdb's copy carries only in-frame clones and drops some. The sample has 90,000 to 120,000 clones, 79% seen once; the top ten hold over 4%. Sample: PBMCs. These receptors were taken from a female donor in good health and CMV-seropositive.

CDR3 sequence reads: CASSLGGRAREKLFF. CDR3 coding DNA: TGTGCCAGCAGCTTGGGGGGCCGCGCGCGGGAAAAACTGTTTTTT. V and J are TRBV5-8 and TRBJ1-4; maybe TRBD1 (5 bases). The CDR3 is made up of 15 amino acids. CDR1 and CDR2 (germline): SGHTS, YDEGEE. V was clipped by 0 bases and J by 8 bases, with 14 bases between them.

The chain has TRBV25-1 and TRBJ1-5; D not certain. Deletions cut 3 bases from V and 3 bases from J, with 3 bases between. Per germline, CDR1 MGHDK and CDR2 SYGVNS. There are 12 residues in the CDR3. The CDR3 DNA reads TGTGCCAGCAGTGAGGCCAATCAGCCCCAGCATTTT. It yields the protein CASSEANQPQHF.

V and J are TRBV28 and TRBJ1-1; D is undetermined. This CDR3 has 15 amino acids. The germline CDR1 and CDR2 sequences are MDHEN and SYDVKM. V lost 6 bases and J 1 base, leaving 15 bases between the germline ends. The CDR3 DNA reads TGTGCCAGCAGCGCAGAGCGAATCGCGAACACTGAAGCTTTCTTT. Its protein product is CASSAERIANTEAFF.

This CDR3 is CASSYTGGPGNQPQHF. CDR3 bases: TGTGCCAGCAGTTACACCGGGGGGCCGGGCAATCAGCCCCAGCATTTT. The gene calls are TRBV6-5 and TRBJ1-5, with a weak D call TRBD1 (6 bases). Trimming left V 2 bases short and J 2 bases short, with 13 bases between. The CDR3 has 16 residues. Germline CDR1 MNHEY, CDR2 SVGAGI.

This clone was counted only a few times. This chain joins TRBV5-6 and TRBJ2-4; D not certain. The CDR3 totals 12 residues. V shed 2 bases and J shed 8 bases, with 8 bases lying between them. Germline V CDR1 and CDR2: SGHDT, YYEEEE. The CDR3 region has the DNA TGTGCCAGCAGCTTTGGTACATACATTCAGTACTTC. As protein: CASSFGTYIQYF.

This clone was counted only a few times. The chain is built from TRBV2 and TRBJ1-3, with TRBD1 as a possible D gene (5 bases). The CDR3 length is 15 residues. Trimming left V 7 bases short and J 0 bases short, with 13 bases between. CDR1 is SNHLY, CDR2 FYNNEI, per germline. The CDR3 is CASTFDSVSGNTIYF. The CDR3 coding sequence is TGTGCCAGCACCTTCGACAGCGTCTCTGGAAACACCATATATTTT.

CDR3 DNA sequence: TGCAGCGTCCCAGGGCAGGGGGAGTCCTACAATGAGCAGTTCTTC. Its translation is CSVPGQGESYNEQFF. The rearrangement links TRBV29-1 to TRBJ2-1; 7 bases are shared with TRBD1. Trimming at V came to 6 bases and at J to 1 base, leaving 9 bases not matched to a gene. The V gene's germline CDR1 is SQVTM and CDR2 ANQGSEA. This CDR3 comprises 15 residues.

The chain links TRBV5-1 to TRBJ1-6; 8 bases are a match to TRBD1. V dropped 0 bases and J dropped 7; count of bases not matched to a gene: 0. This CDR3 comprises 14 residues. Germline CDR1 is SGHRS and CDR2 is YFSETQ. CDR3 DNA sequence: TGCGCCAGCAGCTTGGACAGGGGGAATTCACCCCTCCACTTT. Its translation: CASSLDRGNSPLHF.

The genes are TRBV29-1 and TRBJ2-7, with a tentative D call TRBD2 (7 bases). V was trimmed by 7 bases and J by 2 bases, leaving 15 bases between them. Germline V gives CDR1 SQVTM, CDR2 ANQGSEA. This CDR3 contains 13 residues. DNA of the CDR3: TGCAGCGCTGGGGGGGCAGGAGCCTACGAGCAGTACTTC. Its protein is CSAGGAGAYEQYF.

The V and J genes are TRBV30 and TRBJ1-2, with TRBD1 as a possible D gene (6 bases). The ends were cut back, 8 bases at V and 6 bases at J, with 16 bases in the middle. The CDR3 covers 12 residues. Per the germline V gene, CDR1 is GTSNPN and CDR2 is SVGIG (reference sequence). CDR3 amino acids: CARVQGGDGYTF. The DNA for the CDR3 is TGTGCCCGAGTACAGGGTGGAGATGGCTACACCTTC.

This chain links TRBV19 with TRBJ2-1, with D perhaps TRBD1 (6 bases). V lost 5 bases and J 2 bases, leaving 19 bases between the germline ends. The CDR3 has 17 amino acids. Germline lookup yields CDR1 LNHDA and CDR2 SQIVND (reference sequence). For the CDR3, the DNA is TGTGCCAGTAGTTACCTTGTCAGGGGAGATACCTACAATGAGCAGTTCTTC. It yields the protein CASSYLVRGDTYNEQFF.

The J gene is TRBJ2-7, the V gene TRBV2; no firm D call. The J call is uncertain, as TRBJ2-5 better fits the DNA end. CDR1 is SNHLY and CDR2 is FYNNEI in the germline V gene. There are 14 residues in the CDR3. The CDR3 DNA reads TGTGCCAGCAGGCCGGGCGCTCAGGAGGAGACCCAGTACTTC. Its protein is CASRPGAQEETQYF.

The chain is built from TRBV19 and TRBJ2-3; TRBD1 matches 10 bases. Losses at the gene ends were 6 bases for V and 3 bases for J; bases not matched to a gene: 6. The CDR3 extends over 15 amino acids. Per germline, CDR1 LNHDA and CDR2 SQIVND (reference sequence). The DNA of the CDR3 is TGTGCCAGTAGGACGGGACAGGGGAGGACAGATACGCAGTATTTT. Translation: CASRTGQGRTDTQYF.

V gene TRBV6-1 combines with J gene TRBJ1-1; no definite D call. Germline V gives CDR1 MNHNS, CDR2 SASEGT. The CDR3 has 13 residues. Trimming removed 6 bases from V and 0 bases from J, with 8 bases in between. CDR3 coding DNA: TGTGCCAGCAGCCGACTCATGAACACTGAAGCTTTCTTT. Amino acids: CASSRLMNTEAFF.

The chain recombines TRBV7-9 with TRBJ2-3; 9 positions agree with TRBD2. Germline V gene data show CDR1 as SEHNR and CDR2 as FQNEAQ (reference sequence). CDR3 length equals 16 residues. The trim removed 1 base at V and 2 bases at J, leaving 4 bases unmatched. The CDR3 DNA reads TGTGCCAGCAGCTTAGGTCTAGCGGGGTCCACAGATACGCAGTATTTT. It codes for CASSLGLAGSTDTQYF.

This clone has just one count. CDR3 DNA sequence: TGTGCCAGCAGCGCGACGGGGGGTGGCTTCTACAATGAGCAGTTCTTC. Translating gives CASSATGGGFYNEQFF. The chain combines TRBV9 with TRBJ2-1; TRBD2 aligns across 7 bases. The junction had 9 bases not matched to a gene; V was cut back by 3 bases and J by 3 bases. There are 16 residues in the CDR3. Germline CDR1 and CDR2: SGDLS and YYNGEE.

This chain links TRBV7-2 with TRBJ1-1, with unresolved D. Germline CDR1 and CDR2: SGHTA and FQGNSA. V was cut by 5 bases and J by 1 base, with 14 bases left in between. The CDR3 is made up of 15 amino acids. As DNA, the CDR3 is TGTGCCAGCAGCCGAAAAAGAGGTGGGAACACTGAAGCTTTCTTT. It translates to CASSRKRGGNTEAFF.

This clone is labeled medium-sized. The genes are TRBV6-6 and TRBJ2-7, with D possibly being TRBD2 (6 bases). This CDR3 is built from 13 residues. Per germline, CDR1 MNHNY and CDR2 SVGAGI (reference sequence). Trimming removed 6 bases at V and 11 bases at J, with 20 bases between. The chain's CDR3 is CASSPGTLLGEYF. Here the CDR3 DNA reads TGTGCCAGCAGCCCCGGGACTCTCCTGGGGGAGTACTTC.

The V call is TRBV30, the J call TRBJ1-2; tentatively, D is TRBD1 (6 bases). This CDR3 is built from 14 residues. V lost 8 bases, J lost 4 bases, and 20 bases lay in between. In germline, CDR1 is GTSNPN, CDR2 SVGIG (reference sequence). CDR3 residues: CAGRWGGRLYGYTF. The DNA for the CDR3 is TGTGCCGGTCGTTGGGGGGGGCGCCTCTATGGCTACACCTTC.